Below are 3 T cell receptor beta chains sequenced from a single sample in a study of blood T cells in healthy people across ages. Through a sample-barcoded 5' primer and a J-beta primer mix, a second PCR was run for roughly 6 to 11 cycles. TCRdb analysed the 5' RACE reads with MiXCR anew, one entry per CDR3 protein. The data hold approximately 1,700,000 distinct CDR3 sequences, with around 42% observed a single time. The sequenced sample consisted of blood. The receptors shown here come from a human donor in good health.

A few counts support this clonotype. V and J are TRBV5-6 and TRBJ2-1; D is perhaps TRBD1 or TRBD2 (5 bases each). CDR3 size: 17 residues. The V gene's germline CDR1 is SGHDT and CDR2 YYEEEE. Trimming took 0 bases from V and 5 from J, leaving 18 bases between them. The CDR3 region is CASSLGPGRRSNNEQFF. CDR3 sequence (DNA): TGTGCCAGCAGCTTGGGGCCGGGGCGCAGATCGAACAATGAGCAGTTCTTC.

V usage is TRBV20-1 and J usage is TRBJ2-5; tentatively, D is TRBD2 (7 bases). Germline V gene data show CDR1 as DFQATT and CDR2 as SNEGSKA (reference sequence). The CDR3 covers 14 residues. Trimming shortened V by 2 bases and J by 4 bases, and 14 bases separated the two germline ends. The CDR3 sequence is CSARRRGLRETQYF. DNA for the CDR3: TGCAGTGCTAGACGGCGGGGGCTCCGAGAGACCCAGTACTTC.

A few counts support this clonotype. V and J are TRBV5-1 and TRBJ1-2, with 11 bases fitting TRBD1. The V gene end was trimmed by 5 bases and the J gene end by 2 bases; junction bases not matched to a gene: 5. This CDR3 spans 15 amino acids. Per the germline V gene, CDR1 is SGHRS and CDR2 is YFSETQ. CDR3 nucleotide sequence: TGCGCCAGCAGTAACCGGACAGGGGGCAACTATGGCTACACCTTC. As protein: CASSNRTGGNYGYTF.